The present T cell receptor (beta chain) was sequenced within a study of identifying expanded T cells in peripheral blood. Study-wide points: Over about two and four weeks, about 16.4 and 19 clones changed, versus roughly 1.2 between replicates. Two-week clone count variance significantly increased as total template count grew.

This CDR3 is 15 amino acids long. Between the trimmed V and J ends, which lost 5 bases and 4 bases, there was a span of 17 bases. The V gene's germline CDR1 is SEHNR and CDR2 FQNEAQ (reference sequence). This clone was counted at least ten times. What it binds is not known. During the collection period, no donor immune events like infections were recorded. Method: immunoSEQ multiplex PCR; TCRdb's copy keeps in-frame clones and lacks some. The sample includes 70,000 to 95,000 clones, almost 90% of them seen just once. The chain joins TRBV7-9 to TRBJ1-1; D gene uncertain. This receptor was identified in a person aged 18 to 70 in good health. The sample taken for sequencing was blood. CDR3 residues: CASSTLDGLGTEAFF. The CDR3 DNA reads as TGTGCCAGCAGCACTCTGGACGGCCTCGGCACTGAAGCTTTCTTT.